The clone carrying this T cell receptor beta chain appeared once. Its antigen is currently unknown. PCR amplification relied on 60 Vbeta primers (plus 13 Jbeta primers). Profiled with immunoSEQ multiplex PCR; TCRdb holds only in-frame clones, not every one. The repertoire consists of under 200,000 clones, with roughly 73% occurring once and the leading ten covering 3.1%. The sample comes from a study of cytomegalovirus exposure and HLA in healthy donors. Study-wide findings and caveats: Using the classifier, cytomegalovirus status was reportedly diagnosed with high specificity and sensitivity. Among CMV-associated TCR beta chains, most appeared HLA-restricted in a later analysis. In vitro experiments confirmed that a few CMV-associated chains were specific for CMV antigens. Donors belonging to an Asian-associated ancestry cluster reportedly showed fewer N-insertions in productive TCRs than the 666-donor mean, according to what a later analysis found.

The TCR comes from a female donor in good health and CMV-seronegative. Sequences were obtained from PBMCs.

The CDR3 DNA reads TGTGCCAGCAGTTTTAGCAGAACAGATACGCAGTATTTT. Its translation: CASSFSRTDTQYF. The gene calls are TRBV7-2 and TRBJ2-3, with unresolved D. In germline, CDR1 is SGHTA, CDR2 FQGNSA. Deletions cut 6 bases from V and 3 bases from J, with 10 bases between. This CDR3 has 13 residues.